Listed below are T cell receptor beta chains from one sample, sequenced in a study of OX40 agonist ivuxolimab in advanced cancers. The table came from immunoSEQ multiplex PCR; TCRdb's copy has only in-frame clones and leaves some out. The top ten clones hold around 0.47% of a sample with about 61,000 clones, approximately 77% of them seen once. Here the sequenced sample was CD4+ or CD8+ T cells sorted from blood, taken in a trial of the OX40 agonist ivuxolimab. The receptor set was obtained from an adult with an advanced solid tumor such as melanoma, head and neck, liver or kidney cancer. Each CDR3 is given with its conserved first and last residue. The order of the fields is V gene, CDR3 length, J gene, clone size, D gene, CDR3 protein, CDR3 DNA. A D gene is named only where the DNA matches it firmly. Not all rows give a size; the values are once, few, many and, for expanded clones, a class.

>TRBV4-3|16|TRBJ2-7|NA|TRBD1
CASSQEGTGEAYEQYF
TGCGCCAGCAGCCAAGAAGGGACAGGGGAGGCCTACGAGCAGTACTTC
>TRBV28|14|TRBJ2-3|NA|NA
CASSDPSGTDTQYF
TGTGCCAGCAGTGACCCTAGCGGCACAGATACGCAGTATTTT
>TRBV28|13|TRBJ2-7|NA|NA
CASSSDSSNEQYF
TGTGCCAGCAGTTCCGACTCCAGCAACGAGCAGTACTTC
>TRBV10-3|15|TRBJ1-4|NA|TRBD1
CAISPGQGEVEKLFF
TGTGCCATCAGCCCGGGACAGGGGGAGGTTGAAAAACTGTTTTTT
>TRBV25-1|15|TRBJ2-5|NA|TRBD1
CASSESGTGGETQYF
TGTGCCAGCAGTGAATCGGGAACAGGGGGAGAGACCCAGTACTTC
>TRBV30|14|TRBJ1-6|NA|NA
CAWSAGQDNSPLHF
TGTGCCTGGAGTGCGGGACAAGATAATTCACCCCTCCACTTT
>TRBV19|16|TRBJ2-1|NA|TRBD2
CASSIRPSGDYNEQFF
TGTGCCAGTAGCATCCGCCCTAGCGGGGATTACAATGAGCAGTTCTTC
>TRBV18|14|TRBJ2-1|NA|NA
CASSPGVASHEQFF
TGTGCCAGCTCACCAGGGGTAGCGTCCCATGAGCAGTTCTTC
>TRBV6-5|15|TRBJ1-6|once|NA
CASRKTGLGNSPLHF
TGTGCCAGCAGGAAAACAGGGCTGGGTAATTCACCCCTCCACTTT
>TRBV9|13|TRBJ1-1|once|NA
CASSVDYNTEAFF
TGTGCCAGCAGCGTAGACTATAACACTGAAGCTTTCTTT
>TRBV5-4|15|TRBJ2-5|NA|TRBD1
CASSGTGGGQETQYF
TGTGCCAGCAGCGGGACAGGGGGCGGGCAAGAGACCCAGTACTTC
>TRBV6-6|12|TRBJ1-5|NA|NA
CASRGGNQPQHF
TGTGCCAGCAGGGGAGGGAATCAGCCCCAGCATTTT
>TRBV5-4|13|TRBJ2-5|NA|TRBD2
CASSWTSGGAQYF
TGTGCCAGCAGCTGGACTAGTGGGGGGGCCCAGTACTTC
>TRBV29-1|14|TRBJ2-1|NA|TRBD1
CSGARDRDYNEQFF
TGCAGCGGGGCGAGGGACAGGGATTACAATGAGCAGTTCTTC
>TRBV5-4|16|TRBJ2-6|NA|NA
CASSLDIDPGANVLTF
TGTGCCAGCAGCTTGGATATCGATCCCGGGGCCAACGTCCTGACTTTC
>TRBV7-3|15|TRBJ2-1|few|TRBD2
CASSLGLAGGYEQFF
TGTGCCAGCAGCCTGGGACTAGCGGGAGGGTATGAGCAGTTCTTC
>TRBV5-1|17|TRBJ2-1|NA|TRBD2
CASSYGALAGVYNEQFF
TGCGCCAGCAGCTACGGTGCACTAGCGGGCGTCTACAATGAGCAGTTCTTC
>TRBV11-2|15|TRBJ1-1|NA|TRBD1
CASRRTGVTNTEAFF
TGTGCCAGCAGGAGAACAGGGGTTACGAACACTGAAGCTTTCTTT
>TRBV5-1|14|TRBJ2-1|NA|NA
CASSLARRDGEQFF
TGCGCCAGCAGCTTGGCCAGACGGGATGGTGAGCAGTTCTTC
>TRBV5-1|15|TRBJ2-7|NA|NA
CASSSFVDRSYEQYF
TGCGCCAGCAGTAGTTTCGTAGACAGGTCCTACGAGCAGTACTTC
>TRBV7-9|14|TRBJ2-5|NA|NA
CASRERVSGETQYF
TGTGCCAGCAGGGAAAGGGTCTCAGGAGAGACCCAGTACTTC
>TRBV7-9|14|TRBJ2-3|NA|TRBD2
CASSPGGNADTQYF
TGTGCCAGCAGCCCGGGGGGGAATGCAGATACGCAGTATTTT
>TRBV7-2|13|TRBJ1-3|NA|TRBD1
CASSSAGGLTIYF
TGTGCCAGCAGCTCCGCAGGGGGTCTTACCATATATTTT
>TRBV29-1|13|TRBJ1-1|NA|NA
CSVDFAGNTEAFF
TGCAGCGTTGATTTCGCAGGGAACACTGAAGCTTTCTTT
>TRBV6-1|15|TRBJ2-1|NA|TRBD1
CASTSRDSLNNEQFF
TGTGCCAGCACCTCCCGGGACAGCTTAAACAATGAGCAGTTCTTC
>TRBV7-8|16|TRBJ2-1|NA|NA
CAGALGAQSPHNEQFF
TGTGCCGGAGCTCTGGGAGCCCAATCCCCCCACAATGAGCAGTTCTTC
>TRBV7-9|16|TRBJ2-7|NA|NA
CASSDVLQPSSYEQYF
TGTGCCAGCAGCGACGTCCTACAGCCGTCCTCCTACGAGCAGTACTTC
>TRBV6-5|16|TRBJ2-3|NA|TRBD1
CASSYLTGGSTDTQYF
TGTGCCAGCAGTTACCTGACAGGGGGTAGCACAGATACGCAGTATTTT
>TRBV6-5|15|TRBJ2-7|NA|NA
CASKEGAGFSYEQYF
TGTGCCAGCAAGGAGGGGGCGGGGTTCTCCTACGAGCAGTACTTC
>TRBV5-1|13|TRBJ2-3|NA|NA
CASLESGTDTQYF
TGCGCCAGCCTAGAGTCCGGCACAGATACGCAGTATTTT
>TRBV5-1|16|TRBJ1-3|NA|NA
CASSPGDGTSGNTIYF
TGCGCCAGCAGCCCTGGGGACGGGACCTCTGGAAACACCATATATTTT
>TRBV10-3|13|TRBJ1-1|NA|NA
CAISENENTEAFF
TGTGCCATCAGTGAGAATGAGAACACTGAAGCTTTCTTT
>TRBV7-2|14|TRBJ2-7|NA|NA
CASSLNLASYEQYF
TGTGCCAGCAGCTTAAATCTAGCCTCCTACGAGCAGTACTTC
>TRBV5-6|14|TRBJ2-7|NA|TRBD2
CASSSPGLPYEQYF
TGTGCCAGCAGCTCCCCGGGACTACCCTACGAGCAGTACTTC
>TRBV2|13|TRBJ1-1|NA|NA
CATGIGRSTEAFF
TGTGCCACGGGTATAGGGCGCAGCACTGAAGCTTTCTTT
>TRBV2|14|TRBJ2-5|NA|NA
CASRVTGHQETQYF
TGTGCCAGCAGGGTGACAGGACATCAAGAGACCCAGTACTTC
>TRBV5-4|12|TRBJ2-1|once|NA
CASSLRANEQFF
TGTGCCAGCAGCTTGAGGGCCAATGAGCAGTTCTTC